The present TCR beta chain was sequenced within a study of blood T cells in healthy people across ages. Study information: Capture by template switching was about one barcoded beta molecule per two T cells. Whole-study findings and limits: Among T cells, TCR beta diversity per million cells dropped roughly linearly as age rose.

Concerning this clonotype itself: The antigen is unknown.

Trimming removed 3 bases from V and 0 bases from J, with 13 bases in between. Germline assignment: CDR1 GTSNPN and CDR2 SVGIG (reference sequence). The CDR3 is made up of 15 amino acids. The second PCR ran roughly 6 to 12 cycles with a sample-barcoded 5' primer and J-beta primers. A single record per CDR3 protein comes from TCRdb applying MiXCR to the 5' RACE reads. This table has about 670,000 distinct CDR3 sequences, about 43% appearing once. Donors were systemically healthy Caucasian individuals from Russia aged roughly 6 to 95 years. V gene TRBV30 combines with J gene TRBJ2-3; TRBD1 might be the D (6 bases). The source material was blood. The TCR originated in a man at least 80 years old in good health. CDR3 protein: CAWRNRVVSTDTQYF. CDR3 coding DNA: TGTGCCTGGAGAAACAGGGTTGTTAGCACAGATACGCAGTATTTT.